This T cell receptor beta chain was recorded in a study of T cell responses to AZD1222 COVID-19 vaccine. Study findings and constraints: Possibly, clonal diversity was underestimated; donors were largely white British and included more females. Reportedly, nearly half the spike-specific TCRs target unmutated variant regions.

The V gene's germline CDR1 is SGDLS and CDR2 YYNGEE. CDR3 length: 14 residues. V trimming: 3 bases; J trimming: 5 bases; junction bases outside the gene matches: 4. Repertoires were generated with immunoSEQ multiplex PCR, while TCRdb's copy carries only in-frame clones and drops some. The sample lists about 130,000 clones, approximately 87% occurring once. Details on this clone: Its specificity is not known.

This specimen was peripheral blood, taken on day 0 of AZD1222 vaccination. The chain recombines TRBV9 with TRBJ2-3; TRBD2 matches 9 bases. The clonotype was recovered from an adult in good health. In DNA, the CDR3 is TGTGCCAGCAGCGGGACTAGCGTGGGAGATACGCAGTATTTT. Translated, it gives CASSGTSVGDTQYF.